This section outlines one T cell receptor beta chain sequence together with its context. The source of the sample is a study of T cell repertoires in cytomegalovirus infection. The CDR3 runs to 16 residues. CDR1 is MNHEY, CDR2 SVGAGI, per germline. Trimming shortened V by 10 bases and J by 8 bases, and 26 bases separated the two germline ends. TCRdb reanalysed the reads using MiXCR and keeps one entry per CDR3 protein. The sample holds almost 550,000 distinct CDR3 sequences, 16% seen once. The source of this sequence is a human donor in good health (CMV status not recorded). Some clones in this sample may be carry-over from other donors' samples. The genes are TRBV6-5 and TRBJ1-4, with D possibly TRBD1 on 5 matching bases. The sequenced material came from CD8+ T cells from PBMCs. The DNA for the CDR3 is TGTGCCACCTTTATTCCAGGGCCTGGTAGGACAGAAAAACTGTTTTTT. Protein sequence: CATFIPGPGRTEKLFF.